A single sample gave rise to the 10 T cell receptor beta chains below, sequenced in a study of cytomegalovirus exposure and HLA in healthy donors (dated by TCRdb to the late 2010s). The library was obtained by the immunoSEQ multiplex PCR assay. The source is immuneACCESS, and TCRdb retained only in-frame sequences with V and J called. Part of the clones is not carried over; for the studies checked, unresolved V genes explain less than half of this, and the remainder is unexplained. For this sample the table gives fewer than 200,000 clones, of which over 85% were detected only once. 4.2% of the sample is in the top ten clones. Sequenced sample: PBMCs. Every receptor here comes from a man aged 18 to 29 in good health and CMV-seropositive.

This chain links TRBV29-1 with TRBJ2-5; the match to TRBD1 covers 8 bases. The CDR3 loop spans 12 amino acids. With 7 bases clipped from V and 5 bases from J, the junction kept 6 bases outside the gene matches. The germline gives CDR1 SQVTM, CDR2 ANQGSEA. The CDR3 nucleotides read TGCAGCGGAAGACAGGGGATGGAGACCCAGTACTTC. It specifies CSGRQGMETQYF.

This chain links TRBV18 with TRBJ2-7; D is possibly TRBD2 (6 bases). Germline assignment: CDR1 KGHSH and CDR2 LQKENI. The CDR3 runs 16 residues. The germline V and J ends were trimmed by 6 bases and 0 bases, with 18 bases remaining between them. CDR3 sequence reads: CASSLQGLFLSYEQYF. The CDR3 coding sequence is TGTGCCAGCTCTCTTCAGGGACTTTTCCTCTCCTACGAGCAGTACTTC.

The J gene is TRBJ2-1, the V gene TRBV27; the D gene is possibly TRBD1 (5 bases). V gave up 1 base and J gave up 8 bases, with 18 bases separating them. The CDR3 is made up of 16 amino acids. CDR1 is MNHEY, CDR2 SMNVEV, per germline (reference sequence). The CDR3 region is CASSLLGLGLGYEQFF. The CDR3 coding sequence is TGTGCCAGCAGTTTATTGGGGCTAGGTCTTGGCTATGAGCAGTTCTTC.

The rearrangement uses TRBV7-3 and TRBJ1-1, with TRBD1 matching over 7 bases. V was pared by 4 bases and J by 5 bases, with 19 bases of the junction left unmatched. CDR3 length equals 18 residues. Germline V CDR1 and CDR2: SGHTA, FQGTGA. The CDR3 loop is CASSSPRPGTEMGTEAFF. The CDR3, as DNA: TGTGCCAGCAGCTCACCCCGTCCCGGGACAGAAATGGGGACTGAAGCTTTCTTT.

The chain links TRBV10-2 to TRBJ2-3; TRBD2 matches at 12 bases. Germline V gene lookup returns CDR1 WSHSY and CDR2 SAAADI. Trimming removed 0 bases from V and 5 bases from J; junction bases left unmatched: 6. The CDR3 is 17 residues long. CDR3 amino acids: CASSESTLAGGGDTQYF. DNA for the CDR3: TGCGCCAGCAGTGAGTCGACACTAGCGGGAGGTGGAGATACGCAGTATTTT.

In nucleotides, the CDR3 is TGCGCCAGCAGCCAAGAAGGGAGTTCGGGGGAGACCCAGTACTTC. As protein: CASSQEGSSGETQYF. This rearrangement joins TRBV4-1 to TRBJ2-5, with TRBD2 as a possible D gene (5 bases). Germline CDR1 reads MGHRA; CDR2 reads YSYEKL. Between the trimmed V and J ends, which lost 0 bases and 5 bases, there was a span of 13 bases. The CDR3 has 15 amino acids.

The chain joins TRBV11-3 to TRBJ2-2; maybe TRBD2 (6 bases). V was trimmed by 1 base and J by 5 bases, leaving 11 bases between them. CDR1 is SGHNT and CDR2 is YENEEA in the germline V gene. This CDR3 spans 15 amino acids. CDR3 coding DNA: TGTGCCAGCAGCTTAGGAGGAGGGGTTACCGGGGAGCTGTTTTTT. It codes for CASSLGGGVTGELFF.

The V and J genes are TRBV6-5 and TRBJ2-3; tentatively, D is TRBD1 (5 bases). This CDR3 is 15 amino acids long. Germline loops: CDR1 MNHEY, CDR2 SVGAGI. V was cut by 7 bases and J by 0 bases, with 14 bases left in between. CDR3 in DNA: TGTGCCAGCAACCCGACAGAGTATAGCACAGATACGCAGTATTTT. Translated: CASNPTEYSTDTQYF.

The chain uses TRBV7-3 and TRBJ1-1, with D tentatively TRBD1 (6 bases). Trimming took 7 bases from V and 2 from J, leaving 29 bases between them. From germline, CDR1 is SGHTA and CDR2 FQGTGA. There are 19 residues in the CDR3. CDR3 nucleotides: TGTGCCAGCACCAAGGTGGGGGGGGCGAGGATATTGGGAAACACTGAAGCTTTCTTT. This encodes CASTKVGGARILGNTEAFF.

The chain couples TRBV28 to TRBJ1-5, with TRBD1 matching 7 bases. Germline V gives CDR1 MDHEN, CDR2 SYDVKM. Trimming took 4 bases from V and 3 from J; bases not matched to a gene: 9. The CDR3 contains 16 residues. CDR3 nucleotide sequence: TGTGCCAGCAGTTCCAGCACAGGGGCACCCAATCAGCCCCAGCATTTT. It is translated as CASSSSTGAPNQPQHF.